Listed below are T cell receptor beta chains from one sample, sequenced in a study of blood T cell repertoires in COVID-19. The assay was immunoSEQ multiplex PCR, and TCRdb's table has in-frame clones only and misses some. The sample includes 300,000 to 400,000 clones, approximately 83% of them seen just once. Sequenced input: PBMCs or T cells enriched from blood (not recorded which). The receptors here all came from a middle-aged woman with acute COVID-19. The CDR3 runs from the conserved cysteine through the conserved F or W. Each record gives: J gene, V gene, D gene, clone size, CDR3 protein, CDR3 DNA. The D gene is left open where the match is weak. Only part of the rows carry a size: once, few, many, or a class if the clone is expanded.

>TRBJ1-3|TRBV19|-|-
CASSQAQSGNTIYF
TGTGCCAGTAGTCAGGCGCAGTCTGGAAACACCATATATTTT
>TRBJ2-1|TRBV28|TRBD2|-
CAISSGDYNEQFF
TGTGCCATCTCAAGCGGGGACTACAATGAGCAGTTCTTC
>TRBJ1-1|TRBV3-1/TRBV3-2|-|-
CASSQVGQNTEAFF
TGTGCCAGCAGCCAAGTGGGGCAGAACACTGAAGCTTTCTTT
>TRBJ1-1|TRBV28|-|few
CASSLAGAGSEAFF
TGTGCCAGCAGTTTAGCAGGGGCCGGATCTGAAGCTTTCTTT
>TRBJ1-2|TRBV28|-|-
CASSPPGHPYGYTF
TGTGCCAGCAGTCCTCCGGGACACCCCTATGGCTACACCTTC
>TRBJ2-3|TRBV9|TRBD2|-
CASSGGRQGLAGKLTQYF
TGTGCCAGCAGCGGGGGCCGACAGGGACTAGCGGGGAAGTTAACGCAGTATTTT
>TRBJ2-1|TRBV28|TRBD2|-
CASTLRLAGGLDNEQFF
TGTGCCAGCACCCTTAGACTAGCGGGAGGTCTAGACAATGAGCAGTTCTTC
>TRBJ2-7|TRBV5-1|-|-
CASSAEQGRTEQYF
TGCGCCAGCAGCGCCGAACAGGGGAGGACCGAGCAGTACTTC
>TRBJ1-1|TRBV4-1|-|-
CASSQTENTEAFF
TGCGCCAGCAGCCAGACAGAGAACACTGAAGCTTTCTTT
>TRBJ2-5|TRBV7-9|-|-
CASSSFTSTETQYF
TGTGCCAGCAGCTCCTTTACTAGCACGGAGACCCAGTACTTC
>TRBJ1-4|TRBV7-8|TRBD1|-
CASRSGGLGEKLFF
TGTGCCAGCAGGTCAGGGGGCCTGGGGGAAAAACTGTTTTTT
>TRBJ1-2|TRBV6-5|TRBD1|-
CASRKTGGQGYTF
TGTGCCAGCAGGAAGACAGGGGGCCAGGGCTACACCTTC
>TRBJ1-1|TRBV11-3|-|-
CASSLVGRENTEAFF
TGTGCCAGCAGCTTAGTGGGCAGGGAAAACACTGAAGCTTTCTTT
>TRBJ2-2|TRBV5-4|TRBD1|-
CASSLGQGGGGELFF
TGTGCCAGCAGCCTGGGACAGGGCGGTGGAGGGGAGCTGTTTTTT
>TRBJ1-2|TRBV24-1|-|-
CATSDSGGYGYTF
TGTGCCACCAGTGACAGTGGAGGATATGGCTACACCTTC
>TRBJ2-5|TRBV6-2/TRBV6-3|TRBD2|-
CASSYSRRLAVQETQYF
TGTGCCAGCAGTTACTCGCGACGCCTAGCGGTACAAGAGACCCAGTACTTC
>TRBJ1-2|TRBV5-4|TRBD1|-
CASSAGTGEYHGYTF
TGTGCCAGCAGCGCCGGGACAGGGGAATACCATGGCTACACCTTC
>TRBJ2-2|TRBV9|TRBD2|-
CASSLRPGGNTGELFF
TGTGCCAGCAGCCTGAGGCCGGGGGGTAACACCGGGGAGCTGTTTTTT
>TRBJ1-5|TRBV2|-|-
CASSEFREEQPQHF
TGTGCCAGCAGTGAATTTCGGGAGGAGCAGCCCCAGCATTTT
>TRBJ1-1|TRBV28|-|-
CASSFRVLTEAFF
TGTGCCAGCAGTTTCAGGGTTCTCACTGAAGCTTTCTTT
>TRBJ1-2|TRBV10-3|TRBD1|-
CAIREWTGGNYGYTF
TGTGCCATCAGAGAATGGACAGGGGGAAACTATGGCTACACCTTC
>TRBJ2-3|TRBV10-3|-|-
CAISGRRDQTDTQYF
TGTGCCATCAGCGGAAGGAGGGATCAGACAGATACGCAGTATTTT
>TRBJ2-3|TRBV6-1|-|-
CASSEMTSTDTQYF
TGTGCCAGCAGTGAAATGACTAGCACAGATACGCAGTATTTT
>TRBJ1-4|TRBV4-1|-|-
CASSPGGRQGYEKLFF
TGCGCCAGCAGCCCGGGGGGGAGGCAGGGGTATGAAAAACTGTTTTTT
>TRBJ2-7|TRBV11-1|TRBD2|few
CASSGPEGGPGEQYF
TGTGCCAGCAGCGGCCCCGAGGGAGGGCCCGGAGAGCAGTACTTC
>TRBJ1-6|TRBV6-5|-|once
CATQDRQVNSPLHF
TGTGCCACCCAGGATCGTCAGGTTAATTCACCCCTCCACTTT
>TRBJ2-2|TRBV6-5|TRBD1|-
CASLRDRWDTGELFF
TGTGCCAGCCTTCGGGACAGGTGGGACACCGGGGAGCTGTTTTTT
>TRBJ1-5|TRBV6-2/TRBV6-3|TRBD1|few
CASSLRDRGNQPQHF
TGTGCCAGCAGCCTCCGGGACAGGGGAAATCAGCCCCAGCATTTT
>TRBJ1-3|TRBV9|-|-
CASSVAGISGNTIYF
TGTGCCAGCAGCGTCGCAGGGATCTCTGGAAACACCATATATTTT
>TRBJ2-7|TRBV19|-|-
CASSIVWAGYEQYF
TGTGCCAGTAGTATAGTTTGGGCAGGCTACGAGCAGTACTTC
>TRBJ1-1|TRBV28|-|once
CASTYARGVWADTEAFF
TGTGCCAGCACGTACGCGCGGGGGGTGTGGGCGGACACTGAAGCTTTCTTT
>TRBJ1-1|TRBV7-2|-|-
CASKEMNTEAFF
TGTGCCAGCAAGGAGATGAACACTGAAGCTTTCTTT
>TRBJ1-5|TRBV27|TRBD1|-
CASSPRADRGNQPQHF
TGTGCCAGCAGTCCACGTGCGGACAGGGGCAATCAGCCCCAGCATTTT
>TRBJ2-7|TRBV11-2|-|-
CASSSLRGNSDTYEQYF
TGTGCCAGCAGCTCTTTACGGGGAAACTCGGATACCTACGAGCAGTACTTC
>TRBJ2-6|TRBV28|TRBD1|few
CASRQGRHYSLPGANVLTF
TGTGCCAGCAGACAGGGGCGGCATTATTCCCTCCCTGGGGCCAACGTCCTGACTTTC
>TRBJ1-2|TRBV6-5|-|-
CASIREGLDYGYTF
TGTGCCAGTATAAGGGAGGGGTTGGACTATGGCTACACCTTC
>TRBJ1-3|TRBV6-5|TRBD1|-
CASSRQGSGNTIYF
TGTGCCAGCAGTCGACAGGGGAGCGGAAACACCATATATTTT
>TRBJ1-2|TRBV7-8|TRBD1|-
CASSSREQGGFGGYTF
TGTGCCAGCAGCTCCCGCGAACAGGGGGGATTTGGAGGCTACACCTTC
>TRBJ2-2|TRBV25-1|-|-
CASSDLGAGNVRELFF
TGTGCCAGCAGTGATTTAGGGGCAGGGAACGTTAGGGAGCTGTTTTTT
>TRBJ1-1|TRBV7-9|-|-
CASSPAGSNTEAFF
TGTGCCAGCAGCCCGGCAGGCTCGAACACTGAAGCTTTCTTT
>TRBJ2-1|TRBV6-6|TRBD2|-
CASSLYGTSGSWGNVYNEQFF
TGTGCCAGCAGTCTTTATGGGACTAGCGGGAGTTGGGGTAACGTGTACAATGAGCAGTTCTTC
>TRBJ1-6|TRBV5-3|-|-
CARSPEDSGDVFSYNSPLHF
TGTGCCAGAAGCCCGGAAGATTCAGGGGACGTTTTTTCCTATAATTCACCCCTCCACTTT
>TRBJ2-2|TRBV7-2|-|few
CASSLGSLAGTGELFF
TGTGCCAGCAGCTTAGGTAGTCTAGCAGGCACCGGGGAGCTGTTTTTT
>TRBJ2-1|TRBV4-2|-|once
CASSLLAGNNEQFF
TGTGCCAGCAGCCTCCTTGCGGGAAATAATGAGCAGTTCTTC
>TRBJ1-4|TRBV14|TRBD1|once
CASSLRQGGREKLFF
TGTGCCAGCAGCCTTCGACAGGGGGGACGCGAAAAACTGTTTTTT
>TRBJ1-1|TRBV2|-|-
CASSVTENTEAFF
TGTGCCAGCAGTGTAACTGAGAACACTGAAGCTTTCTTT
>TRBJ2-7|TRBV14|-|-
CASSQAARVYEQYF
TGTGCCAGCAGCCAAGCCGCCCGAGTCTACGAGCAGTACTTC
>TRBJ2-3|TRBV19|TRBD2|-
CASSPGSGGADTQYF
TGTGCCAGTAGCCCCGGATCGGGGGGGGCAGATACGCAGTATTTT
>TRBJ2-5|TRBV28|-|-
CASSLVRETQYF
TGTGCCAGCAGTTTGGTCCGGGAGACCCAGTACTTC
>TRBJ1-4|TRBV11-2|TRBD1|-
CASSPGQDNEKLFF
TGTGCCAGCAGCCCGGGACAGGATAATGAAAAACTGTTTTTT
>TRBJ1-2|TRBV19|-|-
CASSIGGENYGYTF
TGTGCCAGTAGTATCGGGGGGGAGAACTATGGCTACACCTTC
>TRBJ2-7|TRBV7-6|-|-
CASSLWGGATYEQYF
TGTGCCAGCAGCTTATGGGGGGGGGCGACTTACGAGCAGTACTTC
>TRBJ1-2|TRBV4-1|-|-
CASSRERTALYGYTF
TGCGCCAGCAGCCGGGAACGGACAGCCTTGTATGGCTACACCTTC
>TRBJ2-5|TRBV6-1|-|-
CASSELDSQETQYF
TGTGCCAGCAGTGAACTAGACAGTCAAGAGACCCAGTACTTC